The next 4 T cell receptor beta chains were all read from a single sample in a study of cytomegalovirus exposure and HLA in healthy donors. The PCR contained 60 Vbeta and 13 Jbeta primers. Some clones are missing from TCRdb's copy, which holds only in-frame ones; the method was immunoSEQ multiplex PCR. The sample includes 150,000 to 200,000 clones, 60% to 85% of them seen just once. Input material: PBMCs. The receptors derive from a young woman in good health and CMV-seronegative.

V is TRBV5-1 and J is TRBJ2-5; TRBD2 agrees at 8 bases. J gave up 4 bases and V 4 bases, and 9 bases lay outside the gene matches. Germline CDR1 reads SGHRS; CDR2 reads YFSETQ. This CDR3 is 15 amino acids long. CDR3 residues: CASSSTSGGRETQYF. The CDR3 DNA is TGCGCCAGCAGCAGCACCTCGGGGGGGCGAGAGACCCAGTACTTC.

This clone turned up a few times. The genes are TRBV7-2 and TRBJ1-5; no definite D call. The CDR3 loop spans 15 amino acids. V was clipped by 2 bases and J by 3 bases, with 11 bases between them. Germline V gene data show CDR1 as SGHTA and CDR2 as FQGNSA. This CDR3 reads CASSLSRGSNQPQHF. CDR3 coding DNA: TGTGCCAGCAGCTTATCCCGGGGTTCCAATCAGCCCCAGCATTTT.

The chain has TRBV6-5 and TRBJ2-5, with a tentative D call TRBD1 (6 bases). V lost 10 bases to trimming and J lost 5 bases, with 23 bases between them. The CDR3 loop spans 15 amino acids. From germline, CDR1 is MNHEY and CDR2 SVGAGI. In DNA form, the CDR3 reads TGTGCCATCAGAGCAGGGACAATCCTAGGGGAGACCCAGTACTTC. As protein: CAIRAGTILGETQYF.

The chain joins TRBV7-9 to TRBJ1-4, with D uncertain. The germline CDR1 and CDR2 sequences are SEHNR and FQNEAQ (reference sequence). The CDR3 is made up of 12 amino acids. Trimming took 11 bases from V and 0 from J, leaving 7 bases between them. The CDR3 nucleotides read TGTGCCTACTTTGCAACTAATGAAAAACTGTTTTTT. Translated: CAYFATNEKLFF.